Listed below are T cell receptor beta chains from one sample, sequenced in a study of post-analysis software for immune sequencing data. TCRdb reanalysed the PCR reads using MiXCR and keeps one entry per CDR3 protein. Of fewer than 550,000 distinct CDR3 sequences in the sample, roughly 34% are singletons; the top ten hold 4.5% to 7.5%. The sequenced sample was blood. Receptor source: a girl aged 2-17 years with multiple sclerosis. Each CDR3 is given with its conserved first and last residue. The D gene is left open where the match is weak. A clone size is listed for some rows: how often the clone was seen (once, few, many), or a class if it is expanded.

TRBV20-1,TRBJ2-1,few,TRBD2,TGCAGTGCTAGCGGGGGGGCCGAAGTAGGGAATGAGCAGTTCTTC,CSASGGAEVGNEQFF
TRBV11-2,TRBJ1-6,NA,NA,TGTGCCAGCAGCTTAGGGGACCTGGCCCACTTT,CASSLGDLAHF
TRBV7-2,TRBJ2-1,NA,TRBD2,TGTGCCAGCAGCCCCTTGGGGCCTAGCGGAACAATGAGGATAGGGCAGTTCTTC,CASSPLGPSGTMRIGQFF
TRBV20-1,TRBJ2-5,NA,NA,TGCAGTGCATCCTCCAGGCTGTGGGAGACCCAGTACTTC,CSASSRLWETQYF
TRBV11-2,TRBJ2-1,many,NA,TGTGCCAGCAGCTTGGACGGGAGCTCCTACAATGAGCAGTTCTTC,CASSLDGSSYNEQFF
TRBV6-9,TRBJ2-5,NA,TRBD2,TGTGCAAGCAGACGAGGGGAGGGAGTCCTCCAAGAGACCCAGTACTTC,CASRRGEGVLQETQYF
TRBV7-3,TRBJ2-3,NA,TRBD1,TGTGCCAGCAGCGCAAGACAGGGGGCAGATACGCAGTATTTT,CASSARQGADTQYF
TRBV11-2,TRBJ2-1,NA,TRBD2,TGTGCCAGCAGCTTAGGAGTCTTGGGACTAGCGGGTGGCCCCAATGAGCAGTTCTTC,CASSLGVLGLAGGPNEQFF
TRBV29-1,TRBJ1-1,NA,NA,TGCAGCGTGGCCAAGAGGAGGTCCACTGAAGCTTTCTTT,CSVAKRRSTEAFF
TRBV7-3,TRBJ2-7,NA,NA,TGTGCCAGCAGCTTAGCTAGGACATACGAGCAGTACTTC,CASSLARTYEQYF
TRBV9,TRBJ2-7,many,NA,TGTGCCAGCAGCGTATCAGGGAGCTACGAGCAGTACTTC,CASSVSGSYEQYF
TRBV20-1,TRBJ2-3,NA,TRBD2,TGCAGTGCTAGGAAAGGACTAGCGGGGGGAACAGATACGCAGTATTTT,CSARKGLAGGTDTQYF
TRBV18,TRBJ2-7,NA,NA,TGTGCCAGCTCACCGCACCCAGAGGGCGAGCAGTACTTC,CASSPHPEGEQYF
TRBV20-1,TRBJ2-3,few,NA,TGCAGTGTCCCAGGGGCAGATACGCAGTATTTT,CSVPGADTQYF
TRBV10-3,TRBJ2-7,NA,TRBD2,TGTGCCATCAGTGACGGGACTAGCGGGGGGGCCTACAATGAGCAGTACTTC,CAISDGTSGGAYNEQYF